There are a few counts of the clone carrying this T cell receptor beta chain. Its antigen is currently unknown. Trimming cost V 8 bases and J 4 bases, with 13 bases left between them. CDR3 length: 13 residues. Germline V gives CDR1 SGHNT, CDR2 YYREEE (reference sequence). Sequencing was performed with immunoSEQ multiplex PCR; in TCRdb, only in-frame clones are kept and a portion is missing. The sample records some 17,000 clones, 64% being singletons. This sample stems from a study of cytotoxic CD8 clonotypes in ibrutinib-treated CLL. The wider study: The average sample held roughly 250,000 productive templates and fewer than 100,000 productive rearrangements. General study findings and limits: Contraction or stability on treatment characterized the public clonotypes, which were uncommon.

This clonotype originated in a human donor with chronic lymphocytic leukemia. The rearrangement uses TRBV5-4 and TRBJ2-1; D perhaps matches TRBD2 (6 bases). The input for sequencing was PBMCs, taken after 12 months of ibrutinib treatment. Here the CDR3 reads CASLDGTYNEQFF. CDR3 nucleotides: TGTGCCAGTCTTGACGGGACTTACAATGAGCAGTTCTTC.